These 2 T cell receptor beta chains were all obtained from the same sample, sequenced in a study of CD8+ T cells in alopecia areata. Isolated RNA was reverse transcribed into cDNA used as the sequencing template. Some clones are missing from TCRdb's copy, which holds only in-frame ones; the method was immunoSEQ multiplex PCR. The sample lists hundreds of thousands of clones, around 64% occurring once. Sample treatment: oral pan-JAK inhibitor, 5-10 mg twice daily. The sequencing here drew on CD4+ T cells sorted from blood, taken around week 53, from a patient treated with tofacitinib. These receptors were collected from a human donor with alopecia areata.

This clone was counted between two and nine times. The CDR3 sequence: CASSQEEARPQYF. The CDR3 nucleotides are TGCGCCAGCAGCCAAGAGGAGGCCAGGCCGCAGTATTTT. This chain links TRBV4-3 with TRBJ2-3; tentative D call: TRBD2 (5 bases). The CDR3 loop spans 13 amino acids. The V gene lost 0 bases and the J gene lost 10 bases, with 11 bases spanning the gap. The V gene's germline CDR1 is LGHNA and CDR2 YSLEER.

This chain links TRBV29-1 with TRBJ2-3, with a tentative D call TRBD1 (6 bases). The CDR3 loop spans 13 amino acids. Germline lookup yields CDR1 SQVTM and CDR2 ANQGSEA. V was trimmed by 4 bases and J by 0 bases, leaving 8 bases between them. The chain's CDR3 is CSVVTGSTDTQYF. CDR3 DNA: TGCAGCGTTGTTACAGGGAGCACAGATACGCAGTATTTT.